The 24 T cell receptor beta chains below were found in one sample sequenced in a study of blood T cell repertoires in COVID-19. Generated by immunoSEQ multiplex PCR, the TCRdb table keeps only in-frame clones and is missing some. Seen here are around 99,000 clones, around 74% observed once, and the top ten hold roughly 18%. Material: peripheral blood. All receptors come from a woman over 75 with active or convalescent COVID-19.

The V call is TRBV24-1, the J call TRBJ2-5, with 15 nucleotides matching TRBD2. The germline V gene encodes CDR1 KGHDR and CDR2 SFDVKD. The CDR3 length is 18 residues. Germline trimming cut 5 bases from V and 4 bases from J; bases unmatched to any gene: 10. Here the CDR3 DNA reads TGTGCCACCAGTGGCCGGACTAGCGGGGGGGGGCTGGTAGAGACCCAGTACTTC. Protein: CATSGRTSGGGLVETQYF.

The chain has TRBV19 and TRBJ1-4; 9 positions agree with TRBD1. CDR3 length equals 14 residues. V was pared by 6 bases and J by 8 bases, with 7 bases of the junction left unmatched. The germline V gene has CDR1 LNHDA and CDR2 SQIVND (reference sequence). The CDR3 reads CASRPGQGREKLFF. In nucleotides, the CDR3 is TGTGCCAGTAGGCCGGGACAGGGCAGAGAAAAACTGTTTTTT. The full variable domain, completed using reference TRBV19 and TRBJ1-4, is DGGITQSPKYLFRKEGQNVTLSCEQNLNHDAMYWYRQDPGQGLRLIYYSQIVNDFQKGDIAEGYSVSREKKESFPLTVTSAQKNPTAFYLCASRPGQGREKLFFGSGTQLSVL.

The chain joins TRBV11-2 to TRBJ2-2, with D hard to call. The V gene lost 0 bases and the J gene lost 8 bases, with 7 bases spanning the gap. The germline gives CDR1 SGHAT, CDR2 FQNNGV. There are 13 residues in the CDR3. CDR3 loop: CASSLDRWGELFF. The CDR3 region has the DNA TGTGCCAGCAGCTTAGATCGGTGGGGGGAGCTGTTTTTT.

The chain couples TRBV7-2 to TRBJ2-3; 7 nucleotides agree with TRBD2. CDR1 is SGHTA and CDR2 is FQGNSA in the germline V gene. The CDR3 is made up of 16 amino acids. V was pared by 5 bases and J by 1 base, with 9 bases of the junction left unmatched. The CDR3 nucleotides are TGTGCCAGCAGCGGGTATCCTAGCGGAGGCACAGATACGCAGTATTTT. Its protein is CASSGYPSGGTDTQYF.

This clone was picked up a small number of times. This sequence joins TRBV25-1 and TRBJ1-5; 10 positions agree with TRBD1. V was pared by 4 bases and J by 7 bases, with 4 bases of the junction left unmatched. Germline-derived CDR1 and CDR2 are MGHDK and SYGVNS. The CDR3 is made up of 14 amino acids. This CDR3 is CASSATGGEQPQHF. CDR3 sequence (DNA): TGTGCCAGCAGTGCGACAGGGGGCGAGCAGCCCCAGCATTTT.

The gene calls are TRBV29-1 and TRBJ2-1; 10 nucleotides agree with TRBD2. CDR3 length: 13 residues. The V and J ends lost 7 bases and 12 bases, in that order; junction bases with no gene match: 12. Germline CDR1 SQVTM, CDR2 ANQGSEA. This chain's CDR3 is CSERTSGDGRQFF. The CDR3 DNA sequence: TGCAGCGAGCGGACTAGCGGAGACGGGAGGCAGTTCTTC.

The CDR3: CASSPSRGLETQYF. The CDR3 coding sequence is TGTGCCAGCAGCCCATCTCGGGGGTTAGAGACCCAGTACTTC. The rearrangement uses TRBV7-2 and TRBJ2-5, with a possible D match to TRBD2 (6 bases). The CDR3 is 14 amino acids. The germline gives CDR1 SGHTA, CDR2 FQGNSA. The V end was cut by 5 bases, the J end by 4 bases, with 14 bases between.

The chain combines TRBV5-1 with TRBJ2-7, with 7 bases fitting TRBD2. From germline, CDR1 is SGHRS and CDR2 YFSETQ. V lost 4 bases to trimming and J lost 4 bases; unmatched junction nucleotides: 14. The CDR3 loop spans 16 amino acids. The CDR3 bases are TGCGCCAGCAGCGGGTTGGGCGGGAGAGGAAGGTACGAGCAGTACTTC. Its translation is CASSGLGGRGRYEQYF. Full variable domain (outside the CDR3, taken from reference TRBV5-1 and TRBJ2-7): KAGVTQTPRYLIKTRGQQVTLSCSPISGHRSVSWYQQTPGQGLQFLFEYFSETQRNKGNFPGRFSGRQFSNSRSEMNVSTLELGDSALYLCASSGLGGRGRYEQYFGPGTRLTVT.

The chain uses TRBV29-1 and TRBJ2-1; 7 bases fit TRBD2. The CDR3 loop spans 15 amino acids. Germline V lookup: CDR1 SQVTM, CDR2 ANQGSEA. The V and J ends lost 0 bases and 4 bases, in that order; junction bases with no gene match: 6. The DNA of the CDR3 is TGCAGCGTTGAAGATCAGCGGGAAAGATACAATGAGCAGTTCTTC. Its protein is CSVEDQRERYNEQFF.

This chain joins TRBV27 and TRBJ2-7; 15 bases map to TRBD2. The CDR3 contains 18 residues. Germline V gene sequence: CDR1 MNHEY, CDR2 SMNVEV (reference sequence). V was pared by 7 bases and J by 2 bases, with 12 bases of the junction left unmatched. CDR3 DNA sequence: TGTGCCAGCACCTTGCCGGGACTAGCGGGAGGCCCCCCCTACGAGCAGTACTTC. Protein: CASTLPGLAGGPPYEQYF.

This chain links TRBV28 with TRBJ2-5; TRBD1 agrees at 8 bases. CDR1 MDHEN and CDR2 SYDVKM come from the germline V gene. The junction had 12 bases not matched to a gene; V was cut back by 6 bases and J by 3 bases. There are 16 residues in the CDR3. In DNA, the CDR3 is TGTGCCAGCAGGAAGATGAGACAGGGGTGGGAAGAGACCCAGTACTTC. Encoded protein: CASRKMRQGWEETQYF.

V usage is TRBV28 and J usage is TRBJ1-4; 7 bases match TRBD1. This CDR3 has 13 residues. Germline CDR1 MDHEN, CDR2 SYDVKM. V was pared by 8 bases and J by 7 bases, with 7 bases of the junction left unmatched. CDR3 sequence (DNA): TGTGCCAGCGCGAGGGGGCTGATTGAAAAACTGTTTTTT. Translating gives CASARGLIEKLFF.

The rearrangement links TRBV30 to TRBJ1-6; 9 bases are shared with TRBD1. The germline gives CDR1 GTSNPN, CDR2 SVGIG (reference sequence). Trimming took 3 bases from V and 12 from J; bases not matched to a gene: 9. This CDR3 region has 14 residues. The chain's CDR3 is CAWSVTGGSGPLHF. Written as DNA, the CDR3 is TGTGCCTGGAGCGTTACAGGGGGCTCTGGACCCCTCCACTTT. The full variable domain, with the rest looked up from reference TRBV30 and TRBJ1-6, is SQTIHQWPATLVQPVGSPLSLECTVEGTSNPNLYWYRQAAGRGLQLLFYSVGIGQISSEVPQNLSASRPQDRQFILSSKKLLLSDSGFYLCAWSVTGGSGPLHFGNGTRLTVT.

V usage is TRBV5-5 and J usage is TRBJ2-5; TRBD1 matches at 8 bases. Looked up from germline, CDR1 is SGHKS and CDR2 is YYEKEE (reference sequence). CDR3 length equals 14 residues. With 5 bases clipped from V and 5 bases from J, the junction kept 8 bases outside the gene matches. Written as DNA, the CDR3 is TGTGCCAGCAGGCCACCAGGGGGCGGGGAGACCCAGTACTTC. Protein: CASRPPGGGETQYF.

The chain couples TRBV5-6 to TRBJ2-7, with TRBD2 matching over 10 bases. The V and J ends lost 3 bases and 5 bases, in that order; junction bases with no gene match: 14. CDR3 length equals 17 residues. The germline V gene has CDR1 SGHDT and CDR2 YYEEEE. CDR3 loop: CASSSNGPGTSDDEQYF. The DNA for the CDR3 is TGTGCCAGCAGCTCCAATGGCCCCGGGACTAGCGACGACGAGCAGTACTTC.

V and J are TRBV9 and TRBJ1-2; unclear D gene. The CDR3 is made up of 14 amino acids. Trimming stripped 3 bases from V and 1 base from J, with 10 bases between. CDR1 SGDLS and CDR2 YYNGEE come from the germline V gene. The CDR3 nucleotides read TGTGCCAGCAGCGGCCGGGAGTATAACTATGGCTACACCTTC. It translates to CASSGREYNYGYTF. Looking up the rest from reference TRBV9 and TRBJ1-2 gives the full variable domain: DSGVTQTPKHLITATGQRVTLRCSPRSGDLSVYWYQQSLDQGLQFLIQYYNGEERAKGNILERFSAQQFPDLHSELNLSSLELGDSALYFCASSGREYNYGYTFGSGTRLTVV.

This rearrangement joins TRBV29-1 to TRBJ1-2; D possibly corresponds to TRBD1 (5 bases). This CDR3 is 11 amino acids long. The germline V and J ends were trimmed by 5 bases and 10 bases, with 14 bases remaining between them. CDR1 and CDR2 from the germline V gene are SQVTM and ANQGSEA. DNA of the CDR3: TGCAGCGTTTCCCGACAGACTGACTACACCTTC. This encodes CSVSRQTDYTF.

This clone was counted between two and nine times. This chain connects TRBV24-1 to TRBJ2-3; D ambiguous. Trimming removed 4 bases from V and 3 bases from J, with 4 bases in between. The CDR3 loop spans 12 amino acids. Germline loops: CDR1 KGHDR, CDR2 SFDVKD. The CDR3 DNA reads TGTGCCACCAGTGACGGGACAGATACGCAGTATTTT. It yields the protein CATSDGTDTQYF.

This clone was detected a few times. The chain employs TRBV18 and TRBJ2-7, with 9 bases aligning to TRBD1. V lost 3 bases and J lost 9; bases outside the gene matches: 9. CDR3 length equals 14 residues. CDR1 and CDR2 from the germline V gene are KGHSH and LQKENI. This chain's CDR3 is CASSPEGQGSPQYF. In DNA form, the CDR3 reads TGTGCCAGCTCACCGGAGGGACAGGGCTCGCCGCAGTACTTC.

The J gene is TRBJ1-4, the V gene TRBV15; D might be TRBD1 (6 bases). Per the germline V gene, CDR1 is LNHNV and CDR2 is YYDKDF (reference sequence). The CDR3 spans 13 residues. Deletions cut 3 bases from V and 10 bases from J, with 12 bases between. CDR3 sequence (DNA): TGTGCCACCAGCAGGGACCCGACAGGAAAACTGTTTTTT. It yields the protein CATSRDPTGKLFF. Together with reference TRBV15 and TRBJ1-4, the CDR3 gives the full variable domain: DAMVIQNPRYQVTQFGKPVTLSCSQTLNHNVMYWYQQKSSQAPKLLFHYYDKDFNNEADTPDNFQSRRPNTSFCFLDIRSPGLGDTAMYLCATSRDPTGKLFFGSGTQLSVL.

The genes are TRBV4-1 and TRBJ1-3; maybe TRBD1 (6 bases). Germline V gives CDR1 MGHRA, CDR2 YSYEKL. This CDR3 spans 16 amino acids. V gave up 1 base and J gave up 4 bases, with 14 bases separating them. CDR3 DNA: TGCGCCAGCAGCCAAGCCACCCAGGGGCACGGAAACACCATATATTTT. Encoded protein: CASSQATQGHGNTIYF.

The chain combines TRBV19 with TRBJ1-2, with TRBD1 as a possible D gene (6 bases). Germline loops: CDR1 LNHDA, CDR2 SQIVND (reference sequence). V lost 4 bases and J 0 bases, leaving 15 bases between the germline ends. The CDR3 runs 16 residues. The CDR3, as DNA: TGTGCCAGTAGTACCCCGGACAGCCGTTCTAACTATGGCTACACCTTC. It encodes CASSTPDSRSNYGYTF.

This clone was recorded only once. The V call is TRBV28, the J call TRBJ1-4; 10 bases fit TRBD1. This CDR3 has 15 amino acids. The V gene's germline CDR1 is MDHEN and CDR2 SYDVKM. V lost 4 bases and J lost 6; bases outside the gene matches: 5. CDR3 residues: CASSSGGTGDEKLFF. CDR3 in DNA: TGTGCCAGCAGTTCAGGCGGGACAGGGGATGAAAAACTGTTTTTT. Full variable domain (rest looked up from reference TRBV28 and TRBJ1-4): DVKVTQSSRYLVKRTGEKVFLECVQDMDHENMFWYRQDPGLGLRLIYFSYDVKMKEKGDIPEGYSVSREKKERFSLILESASTNQTSMYLCASSSGGTGDEKLFFGSGTQLSVL.

The V call is TRBV5-1, the J call TRBJ2-5, with 7 bases fitting TRBD1. Germline lookup yields CDR1 SGHRS and CDR2 YFSETQ. V shed 5 bases, J shed 2 bases, and the junction held 3 bases outside the gene matches. The CDR3 sequence is 13 residues long. Written as DNA, the CDR3 is TGCGCCAGCAGAATACAGGGGCAAGAGACCCAGTACTTC. Translation gives CASRIQGQETQYF.